One sample yielded the 25 T cell receptor beta chains listed below, sequenced in a study of PD-L1 blockade in urothelial cancer. Only in-frame clones appear in the TCRdb table, and some are missing; sequencing was by immunoSEQ multiplex PCR. The sample shows 35,000 to 55,000 clones, roughly four fifths of them seen only once. This material consisted of PBMCs, taken around atezolizumab (anti-PD-L1) treatment. The receptors were sampled from a man between 65 and 85 years old with urothelial cancer.

This chain joins TRBV10-3 and TRBJ1-1, with D possibly TRBD1 on 6 matching bases. The V end lost 5 bases, the J end lost 5 bases, and 15 bases lay between the germline ends. The CDR3 length is 14 residues. CDR1 is ENHRY, CDR2 SYGVKD, per germline. CDR3 amino acids: CAISSGRGGTEAFF. CDR3 in DNA: TGTGCCATCAGTTCGGGAAGAGGGGGAACTGAAGCTTTCTTT.

The V gene is TRBV7-2, the J gene TRBJ2-7; 9 bases align to TRBD1. The CDR3 has 14 amino acids. CDR1 is SGHTA, CDR2 FQGNSA, per germline. Trimming removed 5 bases from V and 4 bases from J; junction bases left unmatched: 6. The CDR3 loop is CASSEGTGWYEQYF. Here the CDR3 DNA reads TGTGCCAGCAGCGAAGGGACAGGGTGGTACGAGCAGTACTTC.

The gene calls are TRBV5-1 and TRBJ2-2; TRBD1 agrees at 8 bases. The V gene end was trimmed by 4 bases and the J gene end by 3 bases; junction bases not matched to a gene: 14. Germline loops: CDR1 SGHRS, CDR2 YFSETQ. The CDR3 runs 18 residues. The CDR3 here is CASSPQPTGVGYTGELFF. The CDR3 DNA is TGCGCCAGCAGCCCGCAACCGACAGGGGTCGGGTACACCGGGGAGCTGTTTTTT. The variable domain in full, with the rest retrieved from reference TRBV5-1 and TRBJ2-2, is KAGVTQTPRYLIKTRGQQVTLSCSPISGHRSVSWYQQTPGQGLQFLFEYFSETQRNKGNFPGRFSGRQFSNSRSEMNVSTLELGDSALYLCASSPQPTGVGYTGELFFGEGSRLTVL.

This chain links TRBV7-8 with TRBJ2-3, with a tentative D call TRBD2 (6 bases). Germline V gene data show CDR1 as SGHVS and CDR2 as FQNEAQ. CDR3 size: 15 residues. The germline V and J ends were trimmed by 5 bases and 4 bases, with 16 bases remaining between them. CDR3: CASSPGDFGSDTQYF. The CDR3 bases are TGTGCCAGCAGCCCGGGGGACTTCGGCTCAGATACGCAGTATTTT.

The chain has TRBV2 and TRBJ2-2; D remains ambiguous. The CDR3 is 15 amino acids. The germline V gene encodes CDR1 SNHLY and CDR2 FYNNEI. The V end lost 4 bases, the J end lost 0 bases, and 9 bases lay between the germline ends. CDR3 sequence reads: CASSGPRSNTGELFF. DNA of the CDR3: TGTGCCAGCAGTGGGCCTCGTTCGAACACCGGGGAGCTGTTTTTT.

The J gene is TRBJ1-4, the V gene TRBV7-7; D may be TRBD1 (5 bases). The CDR3 contains 14 residues. The V and J ends lost 5 bases and 5 bases respectively, with 12 bases between them. Germline V gene sequence: CDR1 SSHAT, CDR2 FNYEAQ (reference sequence). CDR3 in DNA: TGTGCCAGCAGCCTTGGGACTGGAAATGAAAAACTGTTTTTT. It specifies CASSLGTGNEKLFF.

V is TRBV7-3 and J is TRBJ2-2, with TRBD2 as a possible D gene (7 bases). Germline-derived CDR1 and CDR2 are SGHTA and FQGTGA. Trimming pared 1 base from V and 1 base from J, leaving 22 bases between. The CDR3 contains 20 residues. The CDR3 DNA is TGTGCCAGCAGCTTAAAGGGGGGGACTTACCCCACGAGGAACACCGGGGAGCTGTTTTTT. Protein: CASSLKGGTYPTRNTGELFF. The whole variable domain, filled in from reference TRBV7-3 and TRBJ2-2, reads GAGVSQTPSNKVTEKGKYVELRCDPISGHTALYWYRQSLGQGPEFLIYFQGTGAADDSGLPNDRFFAVRPEGSVSTLKIQRTERGDSAVYLCASSLKGGTYPTRNTGELFFGEGSRLTVL.

The V gene is TRBV15, the J gene TRBJ1-1; D uncertain. Germline loops: CDR1 LNHNV, CDR2 YYDKDF (reference sequence). This CDR3 has 15 residues. Trimming stripped 0 bases from V and 1 base from J, with 9 bases between. CDR3 region: CATSRDSGANTEAFF. The CDR3 DNA reads as TGTGCCACCAGCAGAGATTCCGGAGCGAACACTGAAGCTTTCTTT.

The V gene is TRBV19, the J gene TRBJ2-4; 11 bases are shared with TRBD2. With 5 bases clipped from V and 7 bases from J, the junction kept 10 bases outside the gene matches. The length of the CDR3 is 16 residues. CDR1 and CDR2 from the germline V gene are LNHDA and SQIVND (reference sequence). The CDR3 region has the DNA TGTGCCAGTAGTGTTAGCGGGAGGGCCGAGGGGAACATTCAGTACTTC. The encoded protein is CASSVSGRAEGNIQYF.

The chain joins TRBV10-1 to TRBJ1-4, with TRBD1 matching 9 bases. V lost 9 bases to trimming and J lost 10 bases; unmatched junction nucleotides: 18. The CDR3 has 16 residues. Per germline, CDR1 WNHNN and CDR2 SYGVQD (reference sequence). CDR3 sequence reads: CASPHHSGTGWGKLFF. The CDR3 DNA reads TGCGCCAGTCCACACCATTCCGGGACAGGGTGGGGAAAACTGTTTTTT.

This clone is a singleton in its sample. This rearrangement joins TRBV9 to TRBJ2-7; 7 bases match TRBD1. Germline trimming cut 3 bases from V and 2 bases from J; bases unmatched to any gene: 5. Per germline, CDR1 SGDLS and CDR2 YYNGEE. The CDR3 covers 14 residues. CDR3 residues: CASSAGQAAYEQYF. In nucleotides, the CDR3 is TGTGCCAGCAGCGCTGGACAGGCCGCCTACGAGCAGTACTTC.

The chain carries TRBV5-1 and TRBJ2-7; D may be TRBD2 (5 bases). Germline CDR1 SGHRS, CDR2 YFSETQ. The CDR3 extends over 15 amino acids. The ends were cut back, 1 base at V and 5 bases at J, with 16 bases in the middle. Written as DNA, the CDR3 is TGCGCCAGCAGCTTGTTGGCTAGCCGGAGGAACGAGCAGTACTTC. Protein: CASSLLASRRNEQYF. The whole variable domain, remainder taken from reference TRBV5-1 and TRBJ2-7, is KAGVTQTPRYLIKTRGQQVTLSCSPISGHRSVSWYQQTPGQGLQFLFEYFSETQRNKGNFPGRFSGRQFSNSRSEMNVSTLELGDSALYLCASSLLASRRNEQYFGPGTRLTVT.

The CDR3 nucleotides read TGTGCCAGCACCGTAGCGGGACTAGGGGACAATGAGCAGTTCTTC. The encoded protein is CASTVAGLGDNEQFF. This chain joins TRBV28 and TRBJ2-1; 8 nucleotides line up with TRBD2. With 7 bases clipped from V and 5 bases from J, the junction kept 10 bases outside the gene matches. CDR3 length: 15 amino acids. The germline V gene has CDR1 MDHEN and CDR2 SYDVKM.

The V gene is TRBV12-5, the J gene TRBJ2-7, with D perhaps TRBD2 (6 bases). The CDR3 spans 14 residues. Germline V gives CDR1 LGHNT, CDR2 FRNRAP. Trimming shortened V by 4 bases and J by 5 bases, and 15 bases separated the two germline ends. The CDR3 here is CASGWGLRPNEQYF. The CDR3 DNA follows: TGTGCTAGTGGTTGGGGACTTCGTCCCAACGAGCAGTACTTC. Supplemented by reference TRBV12-5 and TRBJ2-7, the full variable domain reads DARVTQTPRHKVTEMGQEVTMRCQPILGHNTVFWYRQTMMQGLELLAYFRNRAPLDDSGMPKDRFSAEMPDATLATLKIQPSEPRDSAVYFCASGWGLRPNEQYFGPGTRLTVT.

The gene calls are TRBV29-1 and TRBJ1-2; 8 bases are a match to TRBD1. The CDR3 totals 12 residues. V shed 4 bases, J shed 5 bases, and the junction held 3 bases outside the gene matches. Germline V gene data show CDR1 as SQVTM and CDR2 as ANQGSEA. The CDR3 loop is CSVVHRGYGYTF. The CDR3 DNA is TGCAGCGTTGTACACAGGGGGTATGGCTACACCTTC.

A single count supports this clone. V and J are TRBV11-2 and TRBJ2-7; 7 bases agree with TRBD2. This CDR3 has 15 residues. The germline V gene has CDR1 SGHAT and CDR2 FQNNGV. Germline trimming cut 2 bases from V and 0 bases from J; bases unmatched to any gene: 4. CDR3 amino acids: CASSLSLAYSYEQYF. In DNA, the CDR3 is TGTGCCAGCAGCTTATCACTAGCGTACTCCTACGAGCAGTACTTC.

The chain couples TRBV2 to TRBJ1-4; D is perhaps TRBD1 (5 bases). Germline CDR1 reads SNHLY; CDR2 reads FYNNEI. The CDR3 runs to 15 residues. Trimming cost V 4 bases and J 8 bases, with 17 bases left between them. CDR3: CASSVRLTQGEKLFF. The CDR3 bases are TGTGCCAGCAGTGTCCGGCTCACTCAGGGCGAAAAACTGTTTTTT.

V gene TRBV9 combines with J gene TRBJ1-4, with 8 positions matching TRBD1. Per germline, CDR1 SGDLS and CDR2 YYNGEE. The CDR3 is 18 amino acids. J lost 0 bases, V lost 3 bases, and 10 bases had no gene match. The CDR3 is CASSGGQVLTSTNEKLFF. The CDR3 nucleotides read TGTGCCAGCAGCGGGGGACAGGTACTAACCTCAACTAATGAAAAACTGTTTTTT.

V and J are TRBV29-1 and TRBJ1-2; D perhaps matches TRBD1 (5 bases). The CDR3 covers 11 residues. Per germline, CDR1 SQVTM and CDR2 ANQGSEA. V was cut by 4 bases and J by 3 bases, with 6 bases left in between. The CDR3 nucleotides are TGCAGCGTTGGCAGGGACTATGGCTACACCTTC. Residues: CSVGRDYGYTF.

The chain combines TRBV10-1 with TRBJ1-1, with a tentative D call TRBD1 (5 bases). V was clipped by 4 bases and J by 4 bases, with 10 bases between them. Germline assignment: CDR1 WNHNN and CDR2 SYGVQD (reference sequence). The CDR3 consists of 13 residues. The CDR3 is CASSAGGFTEAFF. In DNA, the CDR3 is TGCGCCAGCAGTGCTGGGGGGTTCACTGAAGCTTTCTTT.

By frequency in the sample, this clone is medium-sized. This chain uses TRBV6-6 with TRBJ1-1; weak D call: TRBD1 (5 bases). The CDR3 sequence is 13 residues long. The V end was cut by 4 bases, the J end by 3 bases, with 9 bases between. The germline CDR1 and CDR2 sequences are MNHNY and SVGAGI (reference sequence). The CDR3 spells CASSSQGYTEAFF. The CDR3 DNA reads as TGTGCCAGCAGTTCGCAGGGCTACACTGAAGCTTTCTTT.

The chain has TRBV5-4 and TRBJ2-5; 8 positions match TRBD1. Germline CDR1 and CDR2: SGHNT and YYREEE (reference sequence). J was trimmed by 5 bases and V by 5 bases; bases with no gene match: 5. The CDR3 sequence is 13 residues long. In DNA form, the CDR3 reads TGTGCCAGCAGGGGCAGGGGGCATGAGACCCAGTACTTC. Translation: CASRGRGHETQYF.

The chain is built from TRBV11-2 and TRBJ2-3; TRBD1 might be the D (5 bases). Germline V gene sequence: CDR1 SGHAT, CDR2 FQNNGV. The germline V and J ends were trimmed by 3 bases and 5 bases, with 12 bases remaining between them. The CDR3 contains 14 residues. The CDR3 DNA reads as TGTGCCAGCAGCTTTCAGGGAATAGAAGATACGCAGTATTTT. Translating it yields CASSFQGIEDTQYF. The complete variable domain, with remaining parts taken from reference TRBV11-2 and TRBJ2-3, reads EAGVAQSPRYKIIEKRQSVAFWCNPISGHATLYWYQQILGQGPKLLIQFQNNGVVDDSQLPKDRFSAERLKGVDSTLKIQPAKLEDSAVYLCASSFQGIEDTQYFGPGTRLTVL.

The CDR3 reads CASSPSGATEQYF. In DNA, the CDR3 is TGTGCCAGCAGCCCCTCAGGGGCTACCGAGCAGTACTTC. The chain links TRBV7-9 to TRBJ2-7; the D gene is possibly TRBD1 (6 bases). The germline V and J ends were trimmed by 5 bases and 6 bases, with 14 bases remaining between them. This CDR3 is 13 amino acids long. Germline V gene sequence: CDR1 SEHNR, CDR2 FQNEAQ (reference sequence).

The sample holds one count of this clone. This rearrangement joins TRBV2 to TRBJ2-2; 7 bases agree with TRBD1. Germline CDR1 and CDR2: SNHLY and FYNNEI. The CDR3 contains 17 residues. Germline trimming cut 6 bases from V and 3 bases from J; bases unmatched to any gene: 13. The CDR3 sequence is CASRDVPGGYDTGELFF. DNA for the CDR3: TGTGCCAGCAGGGATGTCCCAGGGGGTTATGACACCGGGGAGCTGTTTTTT.